The present T cell receptor (beta chain) was sequenced within a study of identical twins (dated by TCRdb to 2016 to 2018). With respect to the entire study: To test whether fetal clonotypes persist, this study deep-sequenced TCR alpha and beta repertoires from monozygotic twins, from unrelated adults of various ages, and from cord blood. Replicate twin experiments were performed at different times using different library preparation protocols to rule out contamination. Results and caveats for the whole study, not just this receptor: Excess twin sharing in beta out-of-frame sequences was weaker because fewer shared sequences lowered the signal-to-noise ratio. In monozygotic twins, out-of-frame TCR alpha sharing was systematically underestimated by recombination models, although the models agreed with sharing between unrelated individuals. Compared with coincidental sharing between unrelated individuals, an excess of low generation-probability sequences was observed among out-of-frame TCR alpha sequences shared between twins. Because the same donors could not be followed over many years, the conclusions relied on cross-sectional statistical analysis. Zero-insertion analyses could be partly confounded by invariant T cells such as MAIT and iNKT, although diverse VJ usage argued against such confounding for most clonotypes. Abundant cord blood beta clonotypes carried fewer insertions; young adult naive repertoires showed a weaker similar trend, while memory repertoires showed none.

Libraries were constructed by 5' RACE. Sequencing instrument: Illumina HiSeq 2000. A universal primer binding site was added through template switching, and the final cDNA carried a unique molecular identifier so that TCR cDNA molecules could be counted accurately. First-strand cDNA for TCR alpha and beta chains was synthesized from specific primers in the conserved constant-segment region. To control for contamination, each cDNA library was double barcoded with a SMART-Mk sample barcode plus Illumina barcodes. TruSeq adapter sequences, together with Illumina sample barcodes, were added in two successive PCR steps. The TCR alpha and beta cDNA libraries were sequenced on the Illumina HiSeq platform using custom primers. In the source study's methods: Raw reads were processed with MiGEC to extract unique molecular identifiers, and MiXCR was used to determine CDR3 positions. Recombination models were inferred per individual with the repgenHMM and IGoR tools using an EM algorithm. Shared clonotype analysis was performed with the tcR package in R, normalizing sharing by the product of cloneset sizes. To study raw recombination free of thymic and clonal selection effects, out-of-frame nonproductive sequences were analyzed. TCRdb trimmed public reads at Q25 via fastp, called clones via MiXCR and kept in-frame beta chains. Each CDR3 protein appears once, grouped with its most common genes and DNA. TCRdb assigned the V and J calls; the authors' analysis was not used. This sample gives hundreds of thousands of distinct CDR3 sequences in total; around 6% of them show up just once. The leading ten clones occupy 1.5% to 2% of the sample.

This clonotype has a handful of counts. It has no known antigen specificity. There are no base qualities to consult, and no much larger clone falls within one base. Every donor in the study was a healthy Caucasian. The researchers also sequenced three unrelated adults who were not twins: a male aged 18 to 30, a male aged 50 to 59, and a female aged 50 to 59. Using Miltenyi CD45RO+ enrichment and human naive T-cell isolation kits, memory (CD45RO+) and naive T cells were isolated from PBMC. The sequence was obtained from a man between 18 and 35 years old in good health. Sequenced sample: naive T cells sorted from blood. The sample's cell subset or site label, decoded: cells isolated with a human naive T-cell isolation kit.

The CDR3 amino acid sequence is: CASSYSNSNRGGEQFF. The nucleotide sequence is given as TGTGCCAGCAGTTACTCGAATTCCAATCGAGGGGGTGAGCAGTTCTTC. This sequence uses TRBV6-5 and TRBJ2-1; the D gene is perhaps TRBD1, on 6 matching bases. V was cut back by 0 bases and J by 9 bases, leaving a gap of 18 bases between them. The germline V gene yields MNHEY for CDR1 and SVGAGI for CDR2. The CDR3 has 16 amino acids, counting the end cysteine and phenylalanine. The CDR3 DNA has 48 bases and is translated from base 1.